This T cell receptor (beta chain) was identified during a study of blood T cells in healthy people across ages. The germline CDR1 and CDR2 sequences are DFQATT and SNEGSKA (reference sequence). The length of the CDR3 is 13 residues. Broader study findings: The study regarded diversity estimates from one million T cells as underestimates. Long-lived donors carried more naive CD4+ cells and greater diversity than aged donors.

Next came a second PCR, run for about 7 to 11 cycles, which used a sample-barcoded 5' primer along with a J-beta primer mix. Tags on each cDNA molecule came from a template-switch adaptor with 12 random nucleotides. TCRdb itself ran the 5' RACE reads through MiXCR, one entry per CDR3 protein. The data hold approximately 770,000 distinct CDR3 sequences, with over 45% observed a single time. The amount of total RNA extracted per sample was at least 6 micrograms. In regard to this clonotype: Its antigen is unknown.

The sequencing sample was made of blood. The chain is built from TRBV20-1 and TRBJ2-5; TRBD1 matches 7 bases. With the DNA end fitting TRBJ2-7 better, the J assignment may be wrong. The TCR sequence derives from a man in his thirties or forties in good health. This chain's CDR3 is CSARGQRAYEQYF. The DNA for the CDR3 is TGCAGTGCTAGGGGACAGAGGGCCTACGAGCAGTACTTC.